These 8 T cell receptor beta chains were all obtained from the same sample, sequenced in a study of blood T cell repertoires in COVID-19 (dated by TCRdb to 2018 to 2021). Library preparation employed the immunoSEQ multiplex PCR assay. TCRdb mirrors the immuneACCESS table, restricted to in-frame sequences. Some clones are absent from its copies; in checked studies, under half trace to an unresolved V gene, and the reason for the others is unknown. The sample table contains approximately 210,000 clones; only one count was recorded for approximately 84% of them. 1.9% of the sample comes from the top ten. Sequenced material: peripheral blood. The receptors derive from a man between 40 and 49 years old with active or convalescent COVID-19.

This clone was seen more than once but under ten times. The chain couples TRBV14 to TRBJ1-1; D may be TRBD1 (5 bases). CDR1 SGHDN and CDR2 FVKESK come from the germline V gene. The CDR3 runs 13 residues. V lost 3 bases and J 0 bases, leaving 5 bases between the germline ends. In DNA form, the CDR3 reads TGTGCCAGCAGCCAGACAGTGAACACTGAAGCTTTCTTT. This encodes CASSQTVNTEAFF.

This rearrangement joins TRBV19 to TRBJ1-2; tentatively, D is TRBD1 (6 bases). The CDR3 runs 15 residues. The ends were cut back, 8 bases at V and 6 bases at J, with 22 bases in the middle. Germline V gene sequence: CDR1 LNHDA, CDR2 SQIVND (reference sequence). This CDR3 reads CASAPGAEIWHGYTF. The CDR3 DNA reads TGTGCCAGTGCCCCAGGGGCAGAGATCTGGCATGGCTACACCTTC.

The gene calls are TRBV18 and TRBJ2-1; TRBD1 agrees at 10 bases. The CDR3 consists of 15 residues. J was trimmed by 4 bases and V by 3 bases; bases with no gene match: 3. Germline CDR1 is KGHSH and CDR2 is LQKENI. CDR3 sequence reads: CASSPGTGVYNEQFF. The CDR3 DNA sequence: TGTGCCAGCTCACCCGGGACAGGGGTGTACAATGAGCAGTTCTTC.

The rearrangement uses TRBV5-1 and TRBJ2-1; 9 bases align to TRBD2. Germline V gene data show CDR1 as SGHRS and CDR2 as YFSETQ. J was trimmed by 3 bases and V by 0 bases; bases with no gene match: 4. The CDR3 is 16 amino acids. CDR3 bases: TGCGCCAGCAGCTTGGTGCCTAGCGGGATCTACAATGAGCAGTTCTTC. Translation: CASSLVPSGIYNEQFF.

The CDR3 sequence is CASSPLLAGVADTQYF. The CDR3 bases are TGTGCCAGCAGTCCCCTACTAGCGGGGGTGGCAGATACGCAGTATTTT. The rearrangement uses TRBV28 and TRBJ2-3; 11 bases align to TRBD2. CDR1 is MDHEN and CDR2 is SYDVKM in the germline V gene. This CDR3 comprises 16 residues. Trimming cost V 5 bases and J 4 bases; bases outside gene matches: 8.

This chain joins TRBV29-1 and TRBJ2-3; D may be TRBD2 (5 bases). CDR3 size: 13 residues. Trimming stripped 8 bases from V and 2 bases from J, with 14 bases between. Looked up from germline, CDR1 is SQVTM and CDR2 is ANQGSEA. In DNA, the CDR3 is TGCAGCCTCCCTGGGAGAAACACAGATACGCAGTATTTT. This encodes CSLPGRNTDTQYF.

CDR3 sequence reads: CASSAGDSSYNSPLHF. CDR3 bases: TGCGCCAGCAGCGCCGGGGACAGCTCCTATAATTCACCCCTCCACTTT. The V gene is TRBV5-1, the J gene TRBJ1-6; 7 positions match TRBD1. This CDR3 has 16 amino acids. The V gene end was trimmed by 4 bases and the J gene end by 0 bases; junction bases not matched to a gene: 4. Germline values: CDR1 SGHRS, CDR2 YFSETQ.

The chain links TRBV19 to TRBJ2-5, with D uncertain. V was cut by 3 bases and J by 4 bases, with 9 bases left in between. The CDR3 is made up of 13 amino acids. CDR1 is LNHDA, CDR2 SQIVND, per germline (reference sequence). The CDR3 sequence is CASSIFLGETQYF. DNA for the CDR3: TGTGCCAGTAGTATCTTCCTAGGAGAGACCCAGTACTTC.